The 14 T cell receptor beta chains presented below share a single source sample, sequenced in a study of PD-1 blockade in classical Hodgkin lymphoma. Relapse after autologous stem cell transplantation occurred in every patient, and brentuximab vedotin exposure varied. Data came from immunoSEQ multiplex PCR; TCRdb stores just in-frame clones and leaves some out. The data contain about 86,000 clones, 89% of them seen just once; the ten biggest clones take up around 10%. The sequencing here drew on peripheral blood mononuclear cells (PBMCs), taken before the second cycle of nivolumab. These receptors originate from a human donor with classical Hodgkin lymphoma.

The CDR3 reads CAIHVGPPEEQYF. The CDR3 DNA reads TGTGCCATCCACGTCGGACCCCCCGAGGAGCAGTACTTC. This chain joins TRBV10-3 and TRBJ2-7, with D unclear. The CDR3 has 13 residues. The germline V gene encodes CDR1 ENHRY and CDR2 SYGVKD. V lost 8 bases and J 7 bases, leaving 18 bases between the germline ends.

The gene calls are TRBV28 and TRBJ2-4; 9 nucleotides align to TRBD2. This CDR3 is 17 amino acids long. From germline, CDR1 is MDHEN and CDR2 SYDVKM. V gave up 2 bases and J gave up 5 bases; unmatched junction bases: 10. CDR3 protein: CASSLKTRGGAQNIQYF. In DNA, the CDR3 is TGTGCCAGCAGTTTAAAAACGCGGGGGGGCGCCCAAAACATTCAGTACTTC. Supplemented by reference TRBV28 and TRBJ2-4, the full variable domain reads DVKVTQSSRYLVKRTGEKVFLECVQDMDHENMFWYRQDPGLGLRLIYFSYDVKMKEKGDIPEGYSVSREKKERFSLILESASTNQTSMYLCASSLKTRGGAQNIQYFGAGTRLSVL.

The chain employs TRBV5-6 and TRBJ2-7; no definite D call. Germline V gene data show CDR1 as SGHDT and CDR2 as YYEEEE. Deletions cut 1 base from V and 4 bases from J, with 6 bases between. This CDR3 has 12 amino acids. CDR3 region: CASSLLAYEQYF. DNA of the CDR3: TGTGCCAGCAGCTTGTTGGCTTACGAGCAGTACTTC.

The genes are TRBV7-2 and TRBJ2-7; unclear D gene. The V and J ends lost 1 base and 6 bases respectively, with 13 bases between them. Germline CDR1 reads SGHTA; CDR2 reads FQGNSA. The CDR3 length is 14 residues. As DNA, the CDR3 is TGTGCCAGCAGCTTAGTAGGACGGTCGGGCGAGCAGTACTTC. This encodes CASSLVGRSGEQYF.

The V call is TRBV28, the J call TRBJ1-5, with D perhaps TRBD1 (6 bases). The CDR3 has 16 amino acids. Germline V gene sequence: CDR1 MDHEN, CDR2 SYDVKM. V gave up 9 bases and J gave up 3 bases, with 21 bases separating them. The CDR3 spells CASLNPGHGFNQPQHF. The CDR3 nucleotides are TGTGCCAGTCTAAACCCGGGACACGGTTTCAATCAGCCCCAGCATTTT.

The genes are TRBV7-2 and TRBJ2-7; tentative D call: TRBD2 (6 bases). V gave up 3 bases and J gave up 2 bases, with 23 bases separating them. Germline CDR1 reads SGHTA; CDR2 reads FQGNSA. The CDR3 totals 18 residues. The DNA of the CDR3 is TGTGCCAGCAGCTTGGGAGGTAGGACTCGACTCCTAACCTACGAGCAGTACTTC. The encoded protein is CASSLGGRTRLLTYEQYF.

The chain links TRBV7-2 to TRBJ2-7; D remains ambiguous. Trimming cost V 2 bases and J 3 bases, with 11 bases left between them. The CDR3 is 14 amino acids. CDR1 is SGHTA, CDR2 FQGNSA, per germline. CDR3 sequence reads: CASSLFQTDYEQYF. CDR3 nucleotide sequence: TGTGCCAGCAGCTTATTCCAGACTGACTACGAGCAGTACTTC.

The chain couples TRBV28 to TRBJ1-2, with D tentatively TRBD1 (5 bases). V lost 6 bases and J lost 0, with 17 bases in between. The germline V gene has CDR1 MDHEN and CDR2 SYDVKM. CDR3 length: 16 amino acids. Here the CDR3 DNA reads TGTGCCAGCAGCAGTGGGGCTCTGACACCTAACTATGGCTACACCTTC. Translating it yields CASSSGALTPNYGYTF.

CDR3 DNA sequence: TGTGCCAGCAGACGGAGACAGAGCTACGAGCAGTACTTC. Its protein is CASRRRQSYEQYF. The V and J genes are TRBV6-1 and TRBJ2-7; TRBD1 is a possible D gene (5 bases). The germline CDR1 and CDR2 sequences are MNHNS and SASEGT. Deletions cut 6 bases from V and 3 bases from J, with 12 bases between. The CDR3 is made up of 13 amino acids.

The rearrangement uses TRBV28 and TRBJ1-6, with D tentatively TRBD1 (5 bases). This CDR3 region has 15 residues. The V end was cut by 5 bases, the J end by 2 bases, with 10 bases between. CDR1 is MDHEN and CDR2 is SYDVKM in the germline V gene. The CDR3 DNA reads TGTGCCAGCAGTAAGACAGCAACCTATAATTCACCCCTCCACTTT. Translating it yields CASSKTATYNSPLHF.

V is TRBV28 and J is TRBJ1-5; D unclear. The CDR3 is 16 residues long. Germline V gives CDR1 MDHEN, CDR2 SYDVKM. V lost 4 bases, J lost 2 bases, and 15 bases lay in between. CDR3: CASSYLSGFGNQPQHF. CDR3 nucleotide sequence: TGTGCCAGCAGTTACCTCTCCGGTTTTGGCAATCAGCCCCAGCATTTT.

The CDR3 bases are TGTGCCAGCAGCCCCCGTAGCGGGATGGACGAGCAGTACTTC. This translates into CASSPRSGMDEQYF. The gene calls are TRBV9 and TRBJ2-7; 8 positions match TRBD2. There are 14 residues in the CDR3. Per the germline V gene, CDR1 is SGDLS and CDR2 is YYNGEE. After removal of 4 bases from V and 5 bases from J, the junction contained 8 bases not matched to a gene.

The chain has TRBV10-3 and TRBJ2-2; 12 bases are shared with TRBD2. Germline V gene data show CDR1 as ENHRY and CDR2 as SYGVKD. V lost 4 bases to trimming and J lost 4 bases; unmatched junction nucleotides: 4. The CDR3 is made up of 16 amino acids. The CDR3 loop reads CAISGTSGEATGELFF. The CDR3 DNA reads TGTGCCATCAGTGGGACTAGCGGGGAAGCCACCGGGGAGCTGTTTTTT.

In its sample, this clone was seen once. This chain links TRBV28 with TRBJ1-2, with TRBD1 matching over 11 bases. The trim removed 3 bases at V and 8 bases at J, leaving 8 bases unmatched. This CDR3 comprises 15 residues. Germline V gene lookup returns CDR1 MDHEN and CDR2 SYDVKM. CDR3 coding DNA: TGTGCCAGCAGTTTCGCGGACAGGGGGCAGGAAGGCTACACCTTC. Protein sequence: CASSFADRGQEGYTF.